These 7 T cell receptor beta chains were sequenced from one sample in a study of Graves' ophthalmopathy and Graves' hyperthyroidism. For repertoire sequencing, the TCR beta CDR3 regions were amplified from RNA transcripts. Scientists carried out first-round RT-PCR using HTBI primers and then a second-round multiplex PCR. TCRdb reanalysed the multiplex PCR reads using MiXCR and keeps one entry per CDR3 protein. The repertoire consists of approximately 700,000 distinct CDR3 sequences, with 40% occurring once and the leading ten covering approximately 46%. Sequences were obtained from peripheral blood. These receptor sequences come from an adult man with Graves' ophthalmopathy.

This clonotype was counted ten times or more. The chain has TRBV10-3 and TRBJ1-2, with D possibly matching TRBD1 (5 bases). The CDR3 is 14 residues long. V dropped 4 bases and J dropped 0 bases, with 9 bases sitting between them. Germline V lookup: CDR1 ENHRY, CDR2 SYGVKD. CDR3 amino acids: CAISGLGANYGYTF. CDR3 nucleotide sequence: TGTGCCATCAGTGGCCTAGGGGCTAACTATGGCTACACCTTC.

The chain is built from TRBV11-2 and TRBJ2-3; D tentatively fits TRBD1 or TRBD2 (5 bases each). The germline gives CDR1 SGHAT, CDR2 FQNNGV. Trimming took 0 bases from V and 8 from J, leaving 12 bases between them. This CDR3 has 14 residues. The CDR3 here is CASSLEGAEGTQYF. In DNA form, the CDR3 reads TGTGCCAGCAGCTTAGAAGGGGCCGAGGGTACGCAGTATTTT.

This clonotype was counted between two and nine times. V and J are TRBV10-3 and TRBJ1-4; 7 bases map to TRBD1. The CDR3 has 15 residues. J was trimmed by 5 bases and V by 5 bases; bases with no gene match: 8. Germline V CDR1 and CDR2: ENHRY, SYGVKD. CDR3 amino acids: CAISPGTALNEKLFF. The CDR3 bases are TGTGCCATCAGTCCCGGGACAGCCCTAAATGAAAAACTGTTTTTT.

This clonotype was counted many times. This chain links TRBV2 with TRBJ1-1; 9 positions agree with TRBD1. From germline, CDR1 is SNHLY and CDR2 FYNNEI. The CDR3 is 12 amino acids. V lost 9 bases, J lost 5 bases, and 4 bases stayed unmatched. In DNA, the CDR3 is TGTGCCAGAGGACAGGGGAGGACTGAAGCTTTCTTT. This translates into CARGQGRTEAFF. Based on the CDR3 plus reference TRBV2 and TRBJ1-1, the full variable domain is EPEVTQTPSHQVTQMGQEVILRCVPISNHLYFYWYRQILGQKVEFLVSFYNNEISEKSEIFDDQFSVERPDGSNFTLKIRSTKLEDSAMYFCARGQGRTEAFFGQGTRLTVV.

This clonotype was recorded at least ten times. Mismatch with germline at one junction end may stem from a read error. V usage is TRBV7-7 and J usage is TRBJ2-5, with 10 nucleotides matching TRBD2. The CDR3 has 15 residues. The germline CDR1 and CDR2 sequences are SSHAT and FNYEAQ (reference sequence). CDR3 nucleotides: TGTGCTAGCAGCTTAAGTAGCGGGGGGAGAGAGACCCAGTACTTC. Translated: CASSLSSGGRETQYF.

This clonotype was seen many times. The chain employs TRBV24-1 and TRBJ2-6; D ambiguous. The length of the CDR3 is 13 residues. V was shortened by 7 bases and J by 2 bases, with 5 bases between the two germline ends. CDR1 and CDR2 (germline): KGHDR, SFDVKD. In DNA, the CDR3 is TGTGCCACCAGGGGTGCTGGGGCCAACGTCCTGACTTTC. This translates into CATRGAGANVLTF.

This clonotype turned up a few times. The V gene is TRBV7-9, the J gene TRBJ2-2; D may be TRBD1 (6 bases). With 5 bases removed from V and 0 bases from J, the gap between germline ends came to 7 bases. This CDR3 has 14 amino acids. Germline-derived CDR1 and CDR2 are SEHNR and FQNEAQ (reference sequence). The CDR3 coding sequence is TGTGCCAGCAGCCGGGACACGAACACCGGGGAGCTGTTTTTT. Translation gives CASSRDTNTGELFF.